The rows below give T cell receptor beta chains drawn from one sample of a study of OX40 agonist ivuxolimab in advanced cancers. The method was immunoSEQ multiplex PCR; TCRdb's version includes in-frame clones alone and lacks a portion of them. The table has roughly 36,000 clones, around nine tenths seen once. This specimen was CD4+ or CD8+ T cells sorted from blood, taken in a trial of the OX40 agonist ivuxolimab. The receptors shown here come from an adult with an advanced solid tumor such as melanoma, head and neck, liver or kidney cancer. The CDR3 runs from the conserved cysteine through the conserved F or W. Fields, in order: D gene, V gene, J gene, clone size, CDR3 DNA, CDR3 protein. D genes are given only for firm matches. Only part of the rows carry a size: once, few, many, or a class if the clone is expanded.

D gene: TRBD1
V gene: TRBV27
J gene: TRBJ1-5
clone size: .
CDR3 DNA: TGTGCCAGCAGTTCGACTCCCGGGACAGCACTTCAGCCCCAGCATTTT
CDR3 protein: CASSSTPGTALQPQHF

D gene: TRBD2
V gene: TRBV15
J gene: TRBJ2-1
clone size: .
CDR3 DNA: TGTGCCACCAGCAGATCGCTAGCGGGCTCCTACAATGAGCAGTTCTTC
CDR3 protein: CATSRSLAGSYNEQFF

D gene: TRBD1
V gene: TRBV7-6
J gene: TRBJ2-1
clone size: .
CDR3 DNA: TGTGCCAGCAGCTCCGGGACAGGGGGCCATGAGCAGTTCTTC
CDR3 protein: CASSSGTGGHEQFF

D gene: .
V gene: TRBV11-1
J gene: TRBJ2-1
clone size: few
CDR3 DNA: TGTGCCAGCAGCTTAGTGCTAGTAGACAATGAGCAGTTCTTC
CDR3 protein: CASSLVLVDNEQFF

D gene: TRBD2
V gene: TRBV5-1
J gene: TRBJ2-1
clone size: .
CDR3 DNA: TGCGCCAGCAGCCCCGGACTAGCGGGAGTGAATGAGCAGTTCTTC
CDR3 protein: CASSPGLAGVNEQFF

D gene: .
V gene: TRBV5-1
J gene: TRBJ2-7
clone size: .
CDR3 DNA: TGCGCCAGCAGCTTGGAGGCAGGGTTTTCCAACGAGCAGTACTTC
CDR3 protein: CASSLEAGFSNEQYF

D gene: TRBD1
V gene: TRBV5-1
J gene: TRBJ2-1
clone size: .
CDR3 DNA: TGCGCCAGCAGCTCGGGACAGGGGAGCTACAATGAGCAGTTCTTC
CDR3 protein: CASSSGQGSYNEQFF

D gene: .
V gene: TRBV28
J gene: TRBJ1-1
clone size: .
CDR3 DNA: TGTGCCAGCTTAACAGGGTTCGCTGAAGCTTTCTTT
CDR3 protein: CASLTGFAEAFF

D gene: .
V gene: TRBV11-3
J gene: TRBJ2-7
clone size: .
CDR3 DNA: TGTGCCAGCAGCCCCGGGACGGCGTACGAGCAGTACTTC
CDR3 protein: CASSPGTAYEQYF

D gene: .
V gene: TRBV28
J gene: TRBJ1-1
clone size: .
CDR3 DNA: TGTGCCAGCAGGAATCCGACAACACTCAGGGCTTTCTTT
CDR3 protein: CASRNPTTLRAFF

D gene: .
V gene: TRBV6-1
J gene: TRBJ2-3
clone size: .
CDR3 DNA: TGTGCCAGCAATGCCCGGGACAAAGGTTTAGATACGCAGTATTTT
CDR3 protein: CASNARDKGLDTQYF

D gene: .
V gene: TRBV6-6
J gene: TRBJ1-2
clone size: .
CDR3 DNA: TGTGCCAGCAGTGACTCGTTGACAGCGAACTATGGCTACACCTTC
CDR3 protein: CASSDSLTANYGYTF

D gene: .
V gene: TRBV18
J gene: TRBJ1-4
clone size: .
CDR3 DNA: TGTGCCAGCTCACTTAGTAGTCCAATCGGAAATGAAAAACTGTTTTTT
CDR3 protein: CASSLSSPIGNEKLFF

D gene: TRBD1
V gene: TRBV7-6
J gene: TRBJ1-1
clone size: .
CDR3 DNA: TGTGCCAGCAGCTCAAACAGGGGGAACACTGAAGCTTTCTTT
CDR3 protein: CASSSNRGNTEAFF

D gene: .
V gene: TRBV7-6
J gene: TRBJ2-6
clone size: .
CDR3 DNA: TGTGCCAGCAGCTTAGCGGTCTCTGGGGCCAACGTCCTGACTTTC
CDR3 protein: CASSLAVSGANVLTF

D gene: .
V gene: TRBV1
J gene: TRBJ2-7
clone size: .
CDR3 DNA: TGCACCAGCAGCCACGGATTCCGGGACAGCTACTCCTACGAGCAGTACTTC
CDR3 protein: CTSSHGFRDSYSYEQYF

D gene: .
V gene: TRBV14
J gene: TRBJ1-2
clone size: medium-sized
CDR3 DNA: TGTGCCAGCAGCCTTTCGGGGAACTATGGCTACACCTTC
CDR3 protein: CASSLSGNYGYTF

D gene: .
V gene: TRBV20-1
J gene: TRBJ2-5
clone size: .
CDR3 DNA: TGCAGTGTCTGGAGAGAGACCCAGTACTTC
CDR3 protein: CSVWRETQYF

D gene: .
V gene: TRBV2
J gene: TRBJ2-7
clone size: once
CDR3 DNA: TGTGCCAGCACCCGACAGGACGGTTACGAGCAGTACTTC
CDR3 protein: CASTRQDGYEQYF

D gene: .
V gene: TRBV15
J gene: TRBJ2-7
clone size: .
CDR3 DNA: TGTGCCACCAGCAGAGATATTGGCGGGGACGAGCAGTACTTC
CDR3 protein: CATSRDIGGDEQYF

D gene: .
V gene: TRBV5-6
J gene: TRBJ1-4
clone size: .
CDR3 DNA: TGTGCCAGCAGCACCCGGGACGGTGAAAAACTGTTTTTT
CDR3 protein: CASSTRDGEKLFF

D gene: TRBD2
V gene: TRBV18
J gene: TRBJ2-7
clone size: .
CDR3 DNA: TGTGCCAGCTCACCAGGGCTAGCGGGAGGGGACTACGAGCAGTACTTC
CDR3 protein: CASSPGLAGGDYEQYF

D gene: .
V gene: TRBV7-2
J gene: TRBJ1-2
clone size: .
CDR3 DNA: TGTGCCAGCAGCTTAACGGGGATTATGGGCTACACCTTC
CDR3 protein: CASSLTGIMGYTF

D gene: .
V gene: TRBV15
J gene: TRBJ1-5
clone size: .
CDR3 DNA: TGTGCCACCAGCAAAGCCCGGACGGGGGTCAATAGCAATCAGCCCCAGCATTTT
CDR3 protein: CATSKARTGVNSNQPQHF

D gene: .
V gene: TRBV7-9
J gene: TRBJ1-5
clone size: .
CDR3 DNA: TGTGCCAGCAGCTTATGGTCGGCCCAGCCTCAGCCCCAGCATTTT
CDR3 protein: CASSLWSAQPQPQHF

D gene: .
V gene: TRBV21-1
J gene: TRBJ1-5
clone size: .
CDR3 DNA: TGTGCCAGCAGCAAAAGCCGGGACAGGGGGCCTCAGCCCCAGCATTTT
CDR3 protein: CASSKSRDRGPQPQHF

D gene: .
V gene: TRBV5-4
J gene: TRBJ1-2
clone size: .
CDR3 DNA: TGTGCCAGCAGCTTGGGCGGGCCAACCGACTATGGCTACACCTTC
CDR3 protein: CASSLGGPTDYGYTF

D gene: .
V gene: TRBV9
J gene: TRBJ2-7
clone size: .
CDR3 DNA: TGTGCCAGCAGCATCCGGGACACAAACTCCTACGAGCAGTACTTC
CDR3 protein: CASSIRDTNSYEQYF

D gene: TRBD2
V gene: TRBV9
J gene: TRBJ2-2
clone size: once
CDR3 DNA: TGTGCCAGCAGCGGAGGGCCGGGACTAGCGGGAGGAGGCACCGGGGAGCTGTTTTTT
CDR3 protein: CASSGGPGLAGGGTGELFF

D gene: .
V gene: TRBV14
J gene: TRBJ1-4
clone size: .
CDR3 DNA: TGTGCCAGCAGCCAAGTAACAGGGGAAAAACTGTTTTTT
CDR3 protein: CASSQVTGEKLFF

D gene: .
V gene: TRBV19
J gene: TRBJ2-7
clone size: .
CDR3 DNA: TGTGCCAGTAGTCGGACAGTGGCGCAGGGATACGAGCAGTACTTC
CDR3 protein: CASSRTVAQGYEQYF

D gene: .
V gene: TRBV10-3
J gene: TRBJ1-2
clone size: few
CDR3 DNA: TGTGCCATCAGTGATCGAAGTCGGGGGGGCAGTAGCTATGGCTACACCTTC
CDR3 protein: CAISDRSRGGSSYGYTF

D gene: .
V gene: TRBV5-5
J gene: TRBJ1-2
clone size: .
CDR3 DNA: TGTGCCAGCAGCTTCAGCGTTATGGGCTACACCTTC
CDR3 protein: CASSFSVMGYTF

D gene: TRBD2
V gene: TRBV11-3
J gene: TRBJ2-1
clone size: .
CDR3 DNA: TGTGCCAGCAGCCCACAACTGGGACTAGCCAATGAGCAGTTCTTC
CDR3 protein: CASSPQLGLANEQFF

D gene: .
V gene: TRBV10-3
J gene: TRBJ1-1
clone size: .
CDR3 DNA: TGTGCCTCCCAGGGCTCGGGGGCCACTGAAGCTTTCTTT
CDR3 protein: CASQGSGATEAFF

D gene: TRBD2
V gene: TRBV5-1
J gene: TRBJ2-7
clone size: .
CDR3 DNA: TGCGCCAGCAGCTTGGTAGCGGGAGGTCGTTACGAGCAGTACTTC
CDR3 protein: CASSLVAGGRYEQYF

D gene: .
V gene: TRBV9
J gene: TRBJ1-4
clone size: .
CDR3 DNA: TGTGCCAGCAGCGTAGACATCCAAAATGAAAAACTGTTTTTT
CDR3 protein: CASSVDIQNEKLFF

D gene: .
V gene: TRBV15
J gene: TRBJ1-5
clone size: .
CDR3 DNA: TGTGCCACCAGCACTCTCCATCAGCCCCAGCATTTT
CDR3 protein: CATSTLHQPQHF

D gene: .
V gene: TRBV30
J gene: TRBJ1-5
clone size: .
CDR3 DNA: TGTGCCTGGAGTGTACAATTTGATCAGCCCCAGCATTTT
CDR3 protein: CAWSVQFDQPQHF

D gene: .
V gene: TRBV9
J gene: TRBJ2-1
clone size: .
CDR3 DNA: TGTGCCAGCAGCGTAGAAGCGGGTCACTCCAATGAGCAGTTCTTC
CDR3 protein: CASSVEAGHSNEQFF

D gene: .
V gene: TRBV5-3
J gene: TRBJ1-5
clone size: .
CDR3 DNA: TGTGCCAAAATCCGGGAAGGAGAGCAGCCCCAGCATTTT
CDR3 protein: CAKIREGEQPQHF

D gene: .
V gene: TRBV5-4
J gene: TRBJ2-7
clone size: .
CDR3 DNA: TGTGCCAGCAGCTCGGATGGACTACCCAGCTCCTACGAGCAGTACTTC
CDR3 protein: CASSSDGLPSSYEQYF

D gene: TRBD2
V gene: TRBV7-3
J gene: TRBJ2-3
clone size: .
CDR3 DNA: TGTGCCAGCAGCTTAAGGCCGAGTAGCGGGAGGGATGGAGATACGCAGTATTTT
CDR3 protein: CASSLRPSSGRDGDTQYF

D gene: .
V gene: TRBV21-1
J gene: TRBJ2-7
clone size: .
CDR3 DNA: TGTGCCAGCCTATGGCCCTACGAGCAGTACTTC
CDR3 protein: CASLWPYEQYF

D gene: .
V gene: TRBV5-1
J gene: TRBJ2-7
clone size: .
CDR3 DNA: TGCGCCAGCAGCTTTGGCGCCATCTCCTACGAGCAGTACTTC
CDR3 protein: CASSFGAISYEQYF

D gene: TRBD1
V gene: TRBV15
J gene: TRBJ2-1
clone size: .
CDR3 DNA: TGTGCCACCAGCAGAAGACAGGGGGGCGGTGAGCAGTTCTTC
CDR3 protein: CATSRRQGGGEQFF

D gene: .
V gene: TRBV7-8
J gene: TRBJ2-5
clone size: few
CDR3 DNA: TGTGCCAGCAGCTTAGAAGAAACCCAAGAGACCCAGTACTTC
CDR3 protein: CASSLEETQETQYF

D gene: .
V gene: TRBV27
J gene: TRBJ1-5
clone size: .
CDR3 DNA: TGTGCCAGCAGTTTTTCTGCCTCTCAGCCCCAGCATTTT
CDR3 protein: CASSFSASQPQHF

D gene: TRBD2
V gene: TRBV5-1
J gene: TRBJ2-5
clone size: .
CDR3 DNA: TGCGCCAGCAGCGGGACTAGCGGAGAGACCCAGTACTTC
CDR3 protein: CASSGTSGETQYF

D gene: .
V gene: TRBV9
J gene: TRBJ2-5
clone size: .
CDR3 DNA: TGTGCCAGCAGCGATAACAGGGACCGGGAGACCCAGTACTTC
CDR3 protein: CASSDNRDRETQYF

D gene: TRBD1
V gene: TRBV9
J gene: TRBJ2-5
clone size: once
CDR3 DNA: TGTGCCAGCAGCGTAGCACAGGGGGCGAAGACCCAGTACTTC
CDR3 protein: CASSVAQGAKTQYF

D gene: .
V gene: TRBV7-9
J gene: TRBJ2-1
clone size: once
CDR3 DNA: TGTGCCAGCAGCCGCGCGGATGAGCAGTTCTTC
CDR3 protein: CASSRADEQFF

D gene: TRBD1
V gene: TRBV5-6
J gene: TRBJ2-2
clone size: .
CDR3 DNA: TGTGCCAGCAGCTTCAGGACAGGGGGCACCTCGGGCACCGGGGAGCTGTTTTTT
CDR3 protein: CASSFRTGGTSGTGELFF

D gene: .
V gene: TRBV7-9
J gene: TRBJ2-7
clone size: .
CDR3 DNA: TGTGCCAGCAGCTCTTCCGCCTACGAGCAGTACTTC
CDR3 protein: CASSSSAYEQYF

D gene: .
V gene: TRBV27
J gene: TRBJ2-1
clone size: .
CDR3 DNA: TGTGCCAGCAGTTCTTTGAGCTCCTACAATGAGCAGTTCTTC
CDR3 protein: CASSSLSSYNEQFF

D gene: .
V gene: TRBV7-2
J gene: TRBJ2-1
clone size: .
CDR3 DNA: TGTGCCAGCAGCCCTCCCGGGACAACAAACAATGAGCAGTTCTTC
CDR3 protein: CASSPPGTTNNEQFF

D gene: .
V gene: TRBV5-1
J gene: TRBJ2-3
clone size: once
CDR3 DNA: TGCGCCAGCAGCTTGGTAGGACGCGCTCACACAGATACGCAGTATTTT
CDR3 protein: CASSLVGRAHTDTQYF

D gene: TRBD1
V gene: TRBV5-1
J gene: TRBJ1-1
clone size: .
CDR3 DNA: TGCGCCAGCAGCTTCGAAACCACAGGGGCTGAAGCTTTCTTT
CDR3 protein: CASSFETTGAEAFF

D gene: TRBD1
V gene: TRBV5-4
J gene: TRBJ2-4
clone size: .
CDR3 DNA: TGTGCCAGCAGCTTGGGACAGGGGGAAAACATTCAGTACTTC
CDR3 protein: CASSLGQGENIQYF

D gene: .
V gene: TRBV4-2
J gene: TRBJ2-7
clone size: .
CDR3 DNA: TGTGCCAGCAGCCTAACCGGGACATCAAGGGACGAGCAGTACTTC
CDR3 protein: CASSLTGTSRDEQYF